A single sample is the source of the 30 T cell receptor beta chains below, sequenced in a study of shared clonotypes between healthy human individuals. Produced via immunoSEQ multiplex PCR; TCRdb's table is partial and in-frame only. Among around 1.9 million clones listed, roughly 95% were seen once. Positively selected for CCR7, the CD45RO-negative cells used as naive CD8 cells excluded terminally differentiated effector memory CD45RA+ cells. Sequenced material: naive CD8+ T cells from PBMCs. These receptors originate from a man aged 18 to 29 in good health. Some clones in this sample may be carry-over from other donors' samples.

This clone was counted once. This chain connects TRBV7-3 to TRBJ2-7; D is possibly TRBD2 (5 bases). CDR3 length equals 11 residues. In germline, CDR1 is SGHTA, CDR2 FQGTGA. The germline V and J ends were trimmed by 8 bases and 7 bases, with 12 bases remaining between them. In nucleotides, the CDR3 is TGTGCCAGCGGTGATGGACTGGAGCAGTACTTC. Translating it yields CASGDGLEQYF.

This sequence joins TRBV19 and TRBJ1-5; the match to TRBD1 covers 8 bases. After removal of 5 bases from V and 6 bases from J, the junction contained 9 bases not matched to a gene. The CDR3 length is 15 residues. The germline V gene encodes CDR1 LNHDA and CDR2 SQIVND (reference sequence). CDR3 sequence reads: CASSSVRDRGQPQHF. The CDR3 nucleotides read TGTGCCAGTAGTTCCGTTCGAGACAGGGGTCAGCCCCAGCATTTT.

To note about this clone: This specimen includes other DNA sequences encoding the same CDR3. J is TRBJ2-1 and V is TRBV19; no clear D gene. The CDR3 totals 12 residues. Germline-derived CDR1 and CDR2 are LNHDA and SQIVND (reference sequence). V lost 4 bases and J 3 bases, leaving 4 bases between the germline ends. The CDR3 sequence: CASSTHYNEQFF. The CDR3 DNA reads TGTGCCAGTAGTACCCACTACAATGAGCAGTTCTTC.

J is TRBJ2-2 and V is TRBV7-8; TRBD2 agrees at 12 bases. This CDR3 contains 18 residues. Looked up from germline, CDR1 is SGHVS and CDR2 is FQNEAQ. Losses at the gene ends were 1 base for V and 5 bases for J; bases not matched to a gene: 8. The CDR3 DNA reads as TGTGCCAGCAGCTTAGTTCTAGCGGGAGGGCCGGTGACCGGGGAGCTGTTTTTT. It codes for CASSLVLAGGPVTGELFF.

The V gene is TRBV9, the J gene TRBJ2-7; D is possibly TRBD1 or TRBD2 (5 bases each). Trimming stripped 4 bases from V and 6 bases from J, with 17 bases between. The CDR3 is made up of 14 amino acids. Looked up from germline, CDR1 is SGDLS and CDR2 is YYNGEE. The CDR3 is CASSPGPRFGEQYF. In DNA form, the CDR3 reads TGTGCCAGCAGCCCGGGGCCTCGGTTCGGCGAGCAGTACTTC.

The chain joins TRBV5-6 to TRBJ2-5, with no clear D. The germline gives CDR1 SGHDT, CDR2 YYEEEE. Trimming removed 1 base at V and 5 bases at J, with 12 bases between. The CDR3 has 14 residues. As DNA, the CDR3 is TGTGCCAGCAGCTTGAGGACGGCGGTGGAGACCCAGTACTTC. This sequence encodes CASSLRTAVETQYF.

This clone was seen only once. The chain couples TRBV4-1 to TRBJ2-1; the match to TRBD2 covers 10 bases. Germline CDR1 reads MGHRA; CDR2 reads YSYEKL. The length of the CDR3 is 19 residues. V trimming: 2 bases; J trimming: 2 bases; junction bases outside the gene matches: 12. The CDR3 reads CASSQRSSGRIGAYNEQFF. CDR3 DNA: TGCGCCAGCAGCCAAAGATCTAGCGGGAGAATAGGGGCCTACAATGAGCAGTTCTTC.

The chain recombines TRBV4-1 with TRBJ1-2; D gene uncertain. The CDR3 runs 15 residues. The V and J ends lost 1 base and 3 bases respectively, with 12 bases between them. The V gene's germline CDR1 is MGHRA and CDR2 YSYEKL. CDR3 loop: CASSQVGQDYYGYTF. DNA for the CDR3: TGCGCCAGCAGCCAAGTCGGGCAGGACTACTATGGCTACACCTTC.

A remark on this clone: Additional DNA sequences in this sample encode the identical CDR3. V gene TRBV5-6 combines with J gene TRBJ2-5; D ambiguous. With 2 bases removed from V and 1 base from J, the gap between germline ends came to 6 bases. This CDR3 spans 13 amino acids. Germline CDR1 reads SGHDT; CDR2 reads YYEEEE. The DNA for the CDR3 is TGTGCCAGCAGCTTAGGCTCCCAAGAGACCCAGTACTTC. Translating it yields CASSLGSQETQYF.

V gene TRBV6-5 combines with J gene TRBJ2-1, with 11 positions matching TRBD2. The germline V gene encodes CDR1 MNHEY and CDR2 SVGAGI. The CDR3 has 16 amino acids. V lost 4 bases to trimming and J lost 5 bases; unmatched junction nucleotides: 7. This chain's CDR3 is CASSFPGTSGNNEQFF. CDR3 bases: TGTGCCAGCAGTTTCCCCGGGACTAGCGGTAACAATGAGCAGTTCTTC.

This chain uses TRBV5-1 with TRBJ2-2; possible D gene TRBD1, 5 bases. V lost 1 base and J 3 bases, leaving 10 bases between the germline ends. The germline gives CDR1 SGHRS, CDR2 YFSETQ. The CDR3 is 15 amino acids. In nucleotides, the CDR3 is TGCGCCAGCAGCTTGAGGTGGGGCGACACCGGGGAGCTGTTTTTT. Translation: CASSLRWGDTGELFF. The whole variable domain, remainder taken from reference TRBV5-1 and TRBJ2-2, is KAGVTQTPRYLIKTRGQQVTLSCSPISGHRSVSWYQQTPGQGLQFLFEYFSETQRNKGNFPGRFSGRQFSNSRSEMNVSTLELGDSALYLCASSLRWGDTGELFFGEGSRLTVL.

The rearrangement uses TRBV20-1 and TRBJ2-7; D is unclear. CDR3 length: 11 amino acids. The V end was cut by 5 bases, the J end by 4 bases, with 9 bases between. CDR1 is DFQATT, CDR2 SNEGSKA, per germline (reference sequence). The CDR3 here is CSAAMGYEQYF. CDR3 DNA: TGCAGTGCTGCGATGGGTTACGAGCAGTACTTC.

The J gene is TRBJ2-7, the V gene TRBV27; D call uncertain. Germline V lookup: CDR1 MNHEY, CDR2 SMNVEV (reference sequence). V gave up 4 bases and J gave up 8 bases, with 12 bases separating them. CDR3 length: 12 residues. CDR3: CASSSPVGQQYF. CDR3 DNA: TGTGCCAGCAGTTCGCCAGTTGGGCAGCAGTACTTC.

The J gene is TRBJ2-5, the V gene TRBV27; 11 bases fit TRBD2. The better agreement between TRBJ2-7 and the DNA end casts doubt on the J call. The CDR3 has 15 amino acids. The germline gives CDR1 MNHEY, CDR2 SMNVEV (reference sequence). CDR3 nucleotide sequence: TGTGCCAGCAGTTTAGGACTAGCGGGCTCCTACGAGCAGTACTTC. It specifies CASSLGLAGSYEQYF.

The chain has TRBV14 and TRBJ2-7, with TRBD1 matching over 7 bases. CDR3 length: 16 residues. The germline CDR1 and CDR2 sequences are SGHDN and FVKESK. The V and J ends lost 4 bases and 1 base, in that order; junction bases with no gene match: 10. CDR3 sequence (DNA): TGTGCCAGCAGCCTCCTCTTATGGGGACAGTCCTACGAGCAGTACTTC. It codes for CASSLLLWGQSYEQYF.

The gene calls are TRBV6-5 and TRBJ1-2, with D possibly matching TRBD1 (5 bases). CDR1 is MNHEY, CDR2 SVGAGI, per germline. The CDR3 contains 14 residues. The V and J ends lost 7 bases and 3 bases respectively, with 15 bases between them. The CDR3, as DNA: TGTGCCAGCACCGGCGGGGGGGACTACTATGGCTACACCTTC. This gives the protein CASTGGGDYYGYTF.

The V and J genes are TRBV28 and TRBJ2-3, with 7 bases lining up with TRBD2. The CDR3 loop spans 16 amino acids. Germline lookup yields CDR1 MDHEN and CDR2 SYDVKM. V was clipped by 0 bases and J by 4 bases; unmatched bases: 7. The chain's CDR3 is CASSLWWEGLADTQYF. The CDR3 DNA reads as TGTGCCAGCAGTTTATGGTGGGAGGGCCTGGCAGATACGCAGTATTTT.

The rearrangement uses TRBV5-8 and TRBJ2-7; D remains unclear. The V end was cut by 5 bases, the J end by 3 bases, with 15 bases between. This CDR3 region has 14 residues. Germline V gene data show CDR1 as SGHTS and CDR2 as YDEGEE. CDR3 DNA sequence: TGTGCCAGCAGTACGATGTTAGATCACTACGAGCAGTACTTC. This translates into CASSTMLDHYEQYF. The full variable domain, in which reference TRBV5-8 and TRBJ2-7 provide the parts outside the CDR3, is EAGVTQSPTHLIKTRGQQATLRCSPISGHTSVYWYQQALGLGLQFLLWYDEGEERNRGNFPPRFSGRQFPNYSSELNVNALELEDSALYLCASSTMLDHYEQYFGPGTRLTVT.

V usage is TRBV15 and J usage is TRBJ1-1, with unresolved D. Trimming pared 5 bases from V and 3 bases from J, leaving 4 bases between. The V gene's germline CDR1 is LNHNV and CDR2 YYDKDF (reference sequence). The CDR3 contains 11 residues. The CDR3 region is CATSLDTEAFF. Here the CDR3 DNA reads TGTGCCACCAGCCTGGACACTGAAGCTTTCTTT.

J is TRBJ2-1 and V is TRBV10-3, with D perhaps matching TRBD1 (7 bases). Germline CDR1 ENHRY, CDR2 SYGVKD. CDR3 size: 15 residues. Trimming took off 0 bases at V and 4 bases at J, with 10 bases between the two ends. In nucleotides, the CDR3 is TGTGCCATCAGTGAGTCCCAGGGGGGTTACAATGAGCAGTTCTTC. This translates into CAISESQGGYNEQFF.

The chain combines TRBV9 with TRBJ2-1, with 9 bases identical to TRBD2. V lost 0 bases and J lost 4; bases outside the gene matches: 5. CDR3 length: 16 amino acids. Per the germline V gene, CDR1 is SGDLS and CDR2 is YYNGEE. CDR3 nucleotide sequence: TGTGCCAGCAGCGTAGGACGACTAGCGGAATACAATGAGCAGTTCTTC. Translating gives CASSVGRLAEYNEQFF.

V usage is TRBV27 and J usage is TRBJ2-2; maybe TRBD2 (5 bases). Germline V gene sequence: CDR1 MNHEY, CDR2 SMNVEV (reference sequence). The CDR3 has 16 residues. V lost 6 bases and J lost 1, with 15 bases in between. CDR3: CASSLLGAENTGELFF. The CDR3 DNA follows: TGTGCCAGCAGCCTCCTGGGAGCGGAGAACACCGGGGAGCTGTTTTTT.

With regard to this clone: This sample also contains other DNA sequences that code for the same CDR3. This sequence joins TRBV5-6 and TRBJ1-3; TRBD1 matches at 8 bases. J gave up 4 bases and V 0 bases, and 0 bases lay outside the gene matches. Per germline, CDR1 SGHDT and CDR2 YYEEEE. CDR3 length: 14 amino acids. CDR3: CASSLGTGGNTIYF. The DNA for the CDR3 is TGTGCCAGCAGCTTGGGGACAGGGGGAAACACCATATATTTT.

V usage is TRBV9 and J usage is TRBJ2-3; 8 bases line up with TRBD2. V was pared by 5 bases and J by 2 bases, with 10 bases of the junction left unmatched. Germline V gives CDR1 SGDLS, CDR2 YYNGEE. The CDR3 is made up of 16 amino acids. The CDR3 spells CASSGGSGGPTDTQYF. The CDR3, as DNA: TGTGCCAGCAGTGGGGGGAGCGGGGGCCCCACAGATACGCAGTATTTT.

The J gene is TRBJ2-7, the V gene TRBV27; 12 nucleotides match TRBD2. CDR3 size: 15 residues. V was pared by 8 bases and J by 3 bases, with 8 bases of the junction left unmatched. The germline V gene has CDR1 MNHEY and CDR2 SMNVEV (reference sequence). DNA for the CDR3: TGTGCCAGCGGACACGGACTAGCGGGAATCTACGAGCAGTACTTC. It translates to CASGHGLAGIYEQYF.

This clone has a single count. The V and J genes are TRBV7-7 and TRBJ2-1, with D unresolved. This CDR3 is 15 amino acids long. The germline V and J ends were trimmed by 5 bases and 0 bases, with 11 bases remaining between them. CDR1 SSHAT and CDR2 FNYEAQ come from the germline V gene (reference sequence). CDR3 protein: CASSPPAVSYNEQFF. The CDR3 DNA follows: TGTGCCAGCAGCCCCCCTGCCGTCTCCTACAATGAGCAGTTCTTC.

The gene calls are TRBV10-3 and TRBJ2-7; 8 bases are a match to TRBD1. Germline CDR1 is ENHRY and CDR2 is SYGVKD. This CDR3 spans 15 amino acids. The ends lost 5 bases at V and 0 bases at J; junction bases unmatched: 6. The CDR3 protein is CAISTTGESSYEQYF. The CDR3 coding sequence is TGTGCCATCAGTACGACAGGGGAAAGCTCCTACGAGCAGTACTTC.

This clone appeared a single time. The same CDR3 also results from other DNA sequences found in this sample. The V call is TRBV7-3, the J call TRBJ2-1, with a tentative D call TRBD2 (5 bases). The V and J ends lost 2 bases and 7 bases respectively, with 9 bases between them. There are 13 residues in the CDR3. CDR1 and CDR2 from the germline V gene are SGHTA and FQGTGA. For the CDR3, the DNA is TGTGCCAGCAGCTTAGGTGGGAGTAATGAGCAGTTCTTC. Translation: CASSLGGSNEQFF.

This chain joins TRBV27 and TRBJ2-3; D call uncertain. The CDR3 covers 17 residues. The germline V gene encodes CDR1 MNHEY and CDR2 SMNVEV (reference sequence). Trimming removed 1 base from V and 0 bases from J, with 14 bases in between. The CDR3 spells CASSLFWAASSTDTQYF. CDR3 bases: TGTGCCAGCAGTTTATTTTGGGCAGCTTCTAGCACAGATACGCAGTATTTT.

Comments on this clone: The sample contains more than one DNA sequence encoding this CDR3. The chain uses TRBV9 and TRBJ2-7; D remains unclear. CDR1 and CDR2 from the germline V gene are SGDLS and YYNGEE. V was clipped by 0 bases and J by 3 bases, with 7 bases between them. This CDR3 spans 13 amino acids. CDR3 sequence reads: CASSVEGVYEQYF. CDR3 in DNA: TGTGCCAGCAGCGTAGAAGGAGTCTACGAGCAGTACTTC. The variable domain in full, with the rest retrieved from reference TRBV9 and TRBJ2-7, is DSGVTQTPKHLITATGQRVTLRCSPRSGDLSVYWYQQSLDQGLQFLIQYYNGEERAKGNILERFSAQQFPDLHSELNLSSLELGDSALYFCASSVEGVYEQYFGPGTRLTVT.